The present T cell receptor beta chain was sequenced within a study of Ad26.COV2.S vaccination and SARS-CoV-2 variants (dated by TCRdb to the early 2020s). Broadly, across the study: Vaccine-arm donors were drawn from COV1001, a multicentre, randomized, double-blind, placebo-controlled phase I-IIa trial of Ad26.COV2.S in healthy adults. TCRbeta repertoire sequencing served as the tool for gauging how specific and how broad the SARS-CoV-2-reactive T cell receptors were following Ad26.COV2.S vaccination. Participants in the trial were split at random into five groups of five each, receiving low-dose or high-dose Ad26.COV2.S once or twice, or else placebo on both occasions. Ad26.COV2.S was given intramuscularly at 5x10^10 or 1x10^11 viral particles, as a single shot or as two shots 56 days apart. Blinding of investigators to trial group allocation was maintained during experiments and outcome assessment. A total of 32 samples were included in the TCR-sequenced set, comprising about 20 Ad26.COV2.S vaccine recipients, 5 placebo recipients and 8 SARS-CoV-2 convalescent individuals. Broad study findings and their caveats: Vaccine and placebo recipients had comparable non-spike TCR breadth, which fits with the vaccine containing only spike. The study was not powered to compare responses between vaccine doses or regimens. After vaccination, spike-specific CD8+ and CD4+ T cell responses were reported to show substantial breadth. The authors noted that total T cell responses may have been underestimated by the TCR breadth and depth analyses. Higher spike-specific TCR breadth was observed in Ad26.COV2.S recipients than in placebo recipients (P = 0.0014).

Its CDR3 holds 13 amino acids, cysteine through phenylalanine. Only the CDR3 DNA stays, 39 bases, in frame from base 1. The junction shows trimming of 3 bases on V and 9 bases on J, plus 13 bases between the germline ends. From the germline V gene, CDR1 is SGDLS and CDR2 is YYNGEE. Sample treatment or condition, as interpreted from the label and publication: 19 received Ad26.COV2.S at low or high dose, single or two shots; about 5 received placebo; per-sample allocation not given. Repertoires of vaccine and placebo recipients were sequenced from samples taken on day 63 after the first injection. Cohort 1b enrolled 25 or so adults aged 18-55 years at a single site in Boston, USA, between 29 July and 7 August 2020. Ad26.COV2.S was a replication-incompetent adenovirus type 26 vector that expressed a prefusion-stabilized SARS-CoV-2 spike protein derived from the original Wuhan strain. This clone was detected once. What antigen it recognizes has not been identified. Per-nucleotide qualities are absent, and no much larger clonotype sits a single base away.

The immunoSEQ Assay was used to sequence TCRbeta CDR3 regions. After extraction, genomic DNA underwent amplification by bias-controlled multiplex PCR, followed by high-throughput sequencing. For the original study's pipeline: To quantify the absolute abundance of every unique TCRbeta CDR3 region, sequences were collapsed and filtered. Usable DNA was measured by amplifying reference genes present in all nucleated cells, and TCRbeta template counts were normalized to that usable DNA to estimate T cell fraction. Repertoire TCRs were annotated as SARS-CoV-2-specific by exact matching of V gene, CDR3 amino acid sequence and J gene to a known reactive TCR set. The reference SARS-CoV-2 TCR set was derived from MIRA and filtered for enrichment in COVID-19-positive ImmuneCODE repertoires, a step that removed public or cross-reactive TCRs. Drawing on the MIRA antigens, annotated TCRs were analysed further at the level of specific ORF or position within ORF. Depth was the summed frequency of annotated unique rearrangements, while breadth was defined as annotated unique rearrangements over total unique productive rearrangements. TCR breadth was compared between groups using two-sided Wilcoxon rank-sum tests. TCRdb retrieved this table from immuneACCESS and kept in-frame rearrangements only. Not all clones are present; in checked studies, unresolved V genes account for under half, and no reason is known for the remainder. The DNA was the basis for D and trimming; V, J and clone size are from that table. For this sample there are 410,000 or so clones; about 93% appear just once. More than 9% of the sample is in the top ten clones.

Recombination joined TRBV9 with TRBJ2-1, and the D gene may be TRBD1, 6 bases matching. The sample was peripheral blood, taken in a trial of Ad26.COV2.S vaccine versus placebo. The sequence was obtained from a person between 18 and 60 years old who received the Ad26.COV2.S COVID-19 vaccine or a placebo. The nucleotides read TGTGCCAGCAGCGCCAAACAGGGAAGTGAGCAGTTCTTC. This is translated as CASSAKQGSEQFF.